The next 5 T cell receptor beta chains were all read from a single sample in a study of cytomegalovirus exposure and HLA in healthy donors. The assay was immunoSEQ multiplex PCR, and TCRdb's table has in-frame clones only and misses some. The sample lists approximately 140,000 clones, 88% seen once, with 7.5% to 10% in the top ten. Sequencing input: PBMCs. The receptors originated from a woman aged 18-29 years in good health and CMV-seropositive.

V and J are TRBV4-2 and TRBJ1-3; D is unresolved. The CDR3 contains 15 residues. V gave up 1 base and J gave up 2 bases, with 9 bases separating them. The germline V gene has CDR1 LGHNA and CDR2 YNFKEQ. CDR3 nucleotide sequence: TGTGCCAGCAGCCAAGCGGGGAGCGCTGGAAACACCATATATTTT. It is translated as CASSQAGSAGNTIYF.

The genes are TRBV14 and TRBJ2-1, with TRBD2 as a possible D gene (6 bases). V lost 1 base to trimming and J lost 10 bases, with 20 bases between them. CDR3 size: 16 residues. The V gene's germline CDR1 is SGHDN and CDR2 FVKESK. This chain's CDR3 is CASSQVYSGASAEQFF. The CDR3 coding sequence is TGTGCCAGCAGCCAAGTGTATAGCGGCGCCTCGGCGGAGCAGTTCTTC.

The CDR3: CASSMFSSHEQYF. The CDR3 nucleotides are TGTGCCAGTAGTATGTTTAGTTCCCACGAGCAGTACTTC. This chain uses TRBV19 with TRBJ2-7; D is uncertain. With 3 bases removed from V and 5 bases from J, the gap between germline ends came to 11 bases. The length of the CDR3 is 13 residues. CDR1 and CDR2 (germline): LNHDA, SQIVND (reference sequence). The entire variable domain, with the rest obtained from reference TRBV19 and TRBJ2-7, is as follows: DGGITQSPKYLFRKEGQNVTLSCEQNLNHDAMYWYRQDPGQGLRLIYYSQIVNDFQKGDIAEGYSVSREKKESFPLTVTSAQKNPTAFYLCASSMFSSHEQYFGPGTRLTVT.

The CDR3 DNA reads TGTGCCAGCAGCCCTATACGTCTGGCCGGGGAGCTGTTTTTT. Its translation is CASSPIRLAGELFF. The gene calls are TRBV11-2 and TRBJ2-2; D ambiguous. CDR1 SGHAT and CDR2 FQNNGV come from the germline V gene. The CDR3 has 14 amino acids. The V and J ends lost 5 bases and 6 bases respectively, with 13 bases between them. Using reference TRBV11-2 and TRBJ2-2 for the parts outside the CDR3, the full variable domain is EAGVAQSPRYKIIEKRQSVAFWCNPISGHATLYWYQQILGQGPKLLIQFQNNGVVDDSQLPKDRFSAERLKGVDSTLKIQPAKLEDSAVYLCASSPIRLAGELFFGEGSRLTVL.

The chain combines TRBV29-1 with TRBJ2-1, with 12 bases identical to TRBD2. CDR3 length equals 12 residues. The trim removed 7 bases at V and 7 bases at J, leaving 2 bases unmatched. Germline V lookup: CDR1 SQVTM, CDR2 ANQGSEA. The chain's CDR3 is CSGTSGGNEQFF. The CDR3 bases are TGCAGCGGAACTAGCGGGGGGAATGAGCAGTTCTTC.